One sample yielded the 28 T cell receptor beta chains listed below, sequenced in a study of T cell repertoires in cytomegalovirus infection. The antigens these receptors bind are not known. Each CDR3 protein is one row after TCRdb ran MiXCR on the reads. The table records 650,000 to 900,000 distinct CDR3 sequences, just under 30% of them present only once. The specimen comprised cultured CD8+ T cells from PBMCs, sampled from culture after CMV antigen stimulation. Every receptor here comes from a human donor in good health (CMV status not recorded). Some clones in this sample may be carry-over from other donors' samples.

This clonotype occurred many times. The chain is built from TRBV7-2 and TRBJ2-7; unclear D gene. Looked up from germline, CDR1 is SGHTA and CDR2 is FQGNSA. This CDR3 contains 15 residues. V was trimmed by 8 bases and J by 3 bases, leaving 20 bases between them. The CDR3 spells CASVVGPMTHYEQYF. The CDR3 DNA reads as TGTGCCAGCGTCGTCGGACCGATGACACACTACGAGCAGTACTTC.

This clonotype was detected ten times or more. V gene TRBV7-6 combines with J gene TRBJ2-1; D gene uncertain. Germline V CDR1 and CDR2: SGHVS, FNYEAQ. The V gene lost 1 base and the J gene lost 4 bases, with 14 bases spanning the gap. This CDR3 has 16 amino acids. CDR3 sequence (DNA): TGTGCCAGCAGCTTAGAGGGCAGGATAACGTACAATGAGCAGTTCTTC. It is translated as CASSLEGRITYNEQFF.

This clonotype was counted between two and nine times. The chain joins TRBV6-2 or TRBV6-3 to TRBJ2-7, with D hard to call. CDR1 and CDR2 from the germline V gene are MNHEY and SVGEGT. The CDR3 covers 16 residues. The ends were cut back, 0 bases at V and 7 bases at J, with 19 bases in the middle. The CDR3 sequence is CASSYSTLKGSQEQYV. The CDR3 DNA reads as TGTGCCAGCAGTTACTCGACCCTTAAGGGTTCGCAAGAGCAGTACGTC.

The CDR3 bases are TGCGCCAGCAGCCACTATAGCACGGGGAGGGTTGAGCAGTTCTTC. Translated, it gives CASSHYSTGRVEQFF. The chain joins TRBV4-1 to TRBJ2-1; TRBD2 agrees at 7 bases. CDR1 and CDR2 from the germline V gene are MGHRA and YSYEKL. With V trimmed by 3 bases and J by 9 bases, 11 bases remained unmatched. The CDR3 is made up of 15 amino acids.

This clonotype was recorded at least ten times. The chain uses TRBV7-8 and TRBJ2-7; TRBD2 matches 12 bases. There are 16 residues in the CDR3. CDR1 SGHVS and CDR2 FQNEAQ come from the germline V gene. The J segment lost 2 bases and the V segment lost 5 bases, leaving 7 bases of the junction unmatched. The CDR3 DNA reads as TGTGCCAGCAGCATACCGGGACTAGCGGGTACCTACGAGCAGTACTTC. Its translation: CASSIPGLAGTYEQYF. The full variable domain, with the rest looked up from reference TRBV7-8 and TRBJ2-7, is GAGVSQSPRYKVAKRGQDVALRCDPISGHVSLFWYQQALGQGPEFLTYFQNEAQLDKSGLPSDRFFAERPEGSVSTLKIQRTQQEDSAVYLCASSIPGLAGTYEQYFGPGTRLTVT.

The rearrangement uses TRBV6-8 and TRBJ2-2; TRBD1 aligns across 10 bases. This CDR3 region has 20 residues. After removal of 5 bases from V and 7 bases from J, the junction contained 22 bases not matched to a gene. Germline V gene sequence: CDR1 MNHGY, CDR2 SAAAGT. The CDR3 protein is CASSTYDPGTGVRKGGELFF. The CDR3 coding sequence is TGTGCCAGCAGTACCTACGATCCCGGGACAGGGGTCCGAAAGGGCGGGGAGCTGTTTTTT.

V usage is TRBV2 and J usage is TRBJ2-7, with unresolved D. Germline values: CDR1 SNHLY, CDR2 FYNNEI. This CDR3 is built from 14 residues. Trimming shortened V by 1 base and J by 2 bases, and 9 bases separated the two germline ends. CDR3 nucleotides: TGTGCCAGCAGTGAAGGGCCTGGGACCTACGAGCAGTACGTC. This encodes CASSEGPGTYEQYV.

This clonotype was counted only a few times. The V call is TRBV27, the J call TRBJ1-1, with a tentative D call TRBD1 (5 bases). The germline CDR1 and CDR2 sequences are MNHEY and SMNVEV (reference sequence). Trimming cost V 2 bases and J 1 base, with 11 bases left between them. CDR3 length equals 15 residues. In nucleotides, the CDR3 is TGTGCCAGCAGTTTAGGGGCAGTCTCGAACACTGAAGCTTTCTTT. It codes for CASSLGAVSNTEAFF.

The chain joins TRBV27 to TRBJ2-1, with D perhaps being TRBD1 or TRBD2 (6 bases each). The V gene lost 7 bases and the J gene lost 8 bases, with 21 bases spanning the gap. CDR1 is MNHEY, CDR2 SMNVEV, per germline (reference sequence). CDR3 size: 15 residues. The CDR3: CASIQGGTLWHEQFF. Written as DNA, the CDR3 is TGTGCCAGCATCCAAGGAGGGACACTTTGGCATGAGCAGTTCTTC.

The V call is TRBV19, the J call TRBJ2-5; no reliable D call. The CDR3 covers 13 residues. Germline loops: CDR1 LNHDA, CDR2 SQIVND (reference sequence). V shed 6 bases and J shed 1 base, with 9 bases lying between them. CDR3 loop: CASSIQVQETQYF. In DNA, the CDR3 is TGTGCCAGTAGCATTCAAGTCCAAGAGACCCAGTACTTC.

This clonotype was counted only a few times. V and J are TRBV7-6 and TRBJ1-1; D may be TRBD1 (5 bases). CDR1 and CDR2 from the germline V gene are SGHVS and FNYEAQ. The germline V and J ends were trimmed by 1 base and 2 bases, with 11 bases remaining between them. The length of the CDR3 is 15 residues. CDR3 nucleotide sequence: TGTGCCAGCAGCTTAGATCTCGGGGCTAACACTGAAGCTTTCTTT. This gives the protein CASSLDLGANTEAFF.

The chain joins TRBV27 to TRBJ2-1; 9 bases fit TRBD2. CDR1 and CDR2 (germline): MNHEY, SMNVEV (reference sequence). The CDR3 has 16 residues. V shed 5 bases, J shed 1 base, and the junction held 6 bases outside the gene matches. For the CDR3, the DNA is TGTGCCAGCAGTAACCTAGCGGGGCAGTCCTACAATGAGCAGTTCTTC. It translates to CASSNLAGQSYNEQFF.

The V call is TRBV4-1, the J call TRBJ2-3, with a weak D call TRBD2 (6 bases). Trimming left V 0 bases short and J 10 bases short, with 11 bases between. The germline gives CDR1 MGHRA, CDR2 YSYEKL. The CDR3 is 13 residues long. CDR3 sequence (DNA): TGCGCCAGCAGCCAAGAAACTAGCTATCCGCAGTATTTT. Amino acids: CASSQETSYPQYF.

The V gene is TRBV15, the J gene TRBJ1-5; 10 nucleotides match TRBD1. Germline V gene lookup returns CDR1 LNHNV and CDR2 YYDKDF (reference sequence). J was trimmed by 7 bases and V by 4 bases; bases with no gene match: 7. The CDR3 is made up of 15 amino acids. The CDR3 region is CATSTSRQGAQPQHF. The CDR3 DNA reads as TGTGCCACCAGCACGTCCAGACAGGGGGCCCAGCCCCAGCATTTT.

This clonotype occurred many times. The chain links TRBV7-9 to TRBJ1-1, with D unresolved. The CDR3 extends over 16 amino acids. Trimming cost V 4 bases and J 3 bases, with 18 bases left between them. Germline CDR1 reads SEHNR; CDR2 reads FQNEAQ (reference sequence). In DNA form, the CDR3 reads TGTGCCAGCAGCTCGCCGATTGGTCAGAGCCACACTGAAGCTTTCTTT. Its protein is CASSSPIGQSHTEAFF.

Notes on this clonotype: A read error may explain this, as a much larger clone is one base away. This chain connects TRBV7-6 to TRBJ1-1; a weak D match, TRBD1 (5 bases). The CDR3 totals 14 residues. Germline lookup yields CDR1 SGHVS and CDR2 FNYEAQ. Deletions cut 5 bases from V and 9 bases from J, with 19 bases between. The CDR3 loop is CASSQGGGWTKAFF. The CDR3 coding sequence is TGTGCCAGCAGCCAAGGCGGGGGGTGGACTAAAGCTTTCTTT. Combining the CDR3 with reference TRBV7-6 and TRBJ1-1 gives the whole variable domain GAGVSQSPRYKVTKRGQDVALRCDPISGHVSLYWYRQALGQGPEFLTYFNYEAQQDKSGLPNDRFSAERPEGSISTLTIQRTEQRDSAMYRCASSQGGGWTKAFFGQGTRLTVV.

This chain links TRBV5-1 with TRBJ1-2; TRBD1 is a possible D gene (5 bases). The length of the CDR3 is 12 residues. Trimming removed 4 bases from V and 7 bases from J, with 11 bases in between. CDR1 SGHRS and CDR2 YFSETQ come from the germline V gene. CDR3 coding DNA: TGCGCCAGCAGCCAGGACGGGGGTGGCTACACCTTC. Its protein product is CASSQDGGGYTF. Full variable domain (rest looked up from reference TRBV5-1 and TRBJ1-2): KAGVTQTPRYLIKTRGQQVTLSCSPISGHRSVSWYQQTPGQGLQFLFEYFSETQRNKGNFPGRFSGRQFSNSRSEMNVSTLELGDSALYLCASSQDGGGYTFGSGTRLTVV.

This clonotype was seen at least ten times. This chain uses TRBV7-6 with TRBJ2-2; TRBD2 matches 7 bases. Germline CDR1 is SGHVS and CDR2 is FNYEAQ. The CDR3 consists of 16 residues. Germline trimming cut 4 bases from V and 5 bases from J; bases unmatched to any gene: 10. DNA of the CDR3: TGTGCCAGCAGCTCCCGAACTAGCGTGGTAACCGGGGAGCTGTTTTTT. Its protein is CASSSRTSVVTGELFF.

The chain links TRBV10-1 to TRBJ2-7; D gene uncertain. V lost 0 bases and J lost 6, with 6 bases in between. There are 12 residues in the CDR3. CDR1 WNHNN and CDR2 SYGVQD come from the germline V gene (reference sequence). The CDR3 DNA reads TGCGCCAGCAGTGAGTCCAGCGTCGAGCAGTACTTC. It encodes CASSESSVEQYF.

This clonotype came up a few times. The gene calls are TRBV9 and TRBJ1-4; no reliable D call. The CDR3 contains 16 residues. Per the germline V gene, CDR1 is SGDLS and CDR2 is YYNGEE. With 3 bases removed from V and 1 base from J, the gap between germline ends came to 13 bases. The CDR3 region is CASSASGLGTNEKLFF. The CDR3 DNA is TGTGCCAGCAGCGCCTCCGGACTGGGAACTAATGAAAAACTGTTTTTT.

This clonotype was seen a few times. V gene TRBV7-6 combines with J gene TRBJ1-1; D is uncertain. Between the trimmed V and J ends, which lost 5 bases and 7 bases, there was a span of 14 bases. This CDR3 has 13 amino acids. Germline V CDR1 and CDR2: SGHVS, FNYEAQ. The CDR3 region is CASSDTRTGEAFF. CDR3 DNA: TGTGCCAGCAGCGACACTCGGACGGGTGAAGCTTTCTTT.

This clonotype was seen ten or more times. The chain uses TRBV7-2 and TRBJ1-3, with D possibly TRBD1 on 5 matching bases. V was clipped by 7 bases and J by 2 bases, with 12 bases between them. CDR1 and CDR2 from the germline V gene are SGHTA and FQGNSA. This CDR3 comprises 14 residues. The CDR3 loop reads CASTLRTTGNTIYF. The CDR3 DNA is TGTGCCAGCACCCTTCGGACAACTGGAAACACCATATATTTT.

The chain joins TRBV27 to TRBJ2-7, with 10 bases that match TRBD1. The trim removed 5 bases at V and 3 bases at J, leaving 7 bases unmatched. The CDR3 consists of 15 residues. Germline CDR1 MNHEY, CDR2 SMNVEV (reference sequence). The CDR3 DNA sequence: TGTGCCAGCAGTGCAGACAGGGGGCGTCTCTACGAGCAGTACTTC. As protein: CASSADRGRLYEQYF.

The V gene is TRBV7-9, the J gene TRBJ2-5; a weak D match, TRBD2 (6 bases). The CDR3 has 15 amino acids. The V end lost 5 bases, the J end lost 1 base, and 14 bases lay between the germline ends. Germline loops: CDR1 SEHNR, CDR2 FQNEAQ (reference sequence). The CDR3 DNA is TGTGCCAGCAGCCCCCGCGGAGGGCTCCAAGAGACCCAGTACTTC. Protein product: CASSPRGGLQETQYF.

This clonotype was observed many times. The DNA for the CDR3 is TGTGCCAGCAGCTTTGGCGGAAACTACGAGCAGTACGTC. Translated, it gives CASSFGGNYEQYV. The chain links TRBV7-2 to TRBJ2-7, with no clear D. Germline CDR1 reads SGHTA; CDR2 reads FQGNSA. The length of the CDR3 is 13 residues. The ends were cut back, 3 bases at V and 3 bases at J, with 9 bases in the middle.

There are a few counts of this clonotype. The rearrangement joins TRBV11-2 to TRBJ2-7, with a weak D call TRBD2 (6 bases). From germline, CDR1 is SGHAT and CDR2 FQNNGV. Trimming removed 0 bases at V and 3 bases at J, with 12 bases between. The CDR3 totals 15 residues. CDR3 in DNA: TGTGCCAGCAGCTTAGATCTAGGAGGGATCTACGAGCAGTACGTC. Residues: CASSLDLGGIYEQYV.

The chain links TRBV7-6 to TRBJ1-4, with 9 bases lining up with TRBD1. The CDR3 covers 16 residues. Trimming at V came to 5 bases and at J to 4 bases, leaving 8 bases not matched to a gene. The V gene's germline CDR1 is SGHVS and CDR2 FNYEAQ. The CDR3 loop is CASSQRSGQGNEKLFF. Written as DNA, the CDR3 is TGTGCCAGCAGCCAACGCTCGGGACAGGGTAATGAAAAACTGTTTTTT.

The chain links TRBV4-3 to TRBJ2-1; 9 bases fit TRBD2. The CDR3 sequence is 15 residues long. Germline CDR1 and CDR2: LGHNA and YSLEER. V was pared by 0 bases and J by 9 bases, with 6 bases of the junction left unmatched. The CDR3 DNA reads TGCGCCAGCAGCCAAGAATGGCTAGCGGGGATTGAGCAGTTCTTC. It yields the protein CASSQEWLAGIEQFF.